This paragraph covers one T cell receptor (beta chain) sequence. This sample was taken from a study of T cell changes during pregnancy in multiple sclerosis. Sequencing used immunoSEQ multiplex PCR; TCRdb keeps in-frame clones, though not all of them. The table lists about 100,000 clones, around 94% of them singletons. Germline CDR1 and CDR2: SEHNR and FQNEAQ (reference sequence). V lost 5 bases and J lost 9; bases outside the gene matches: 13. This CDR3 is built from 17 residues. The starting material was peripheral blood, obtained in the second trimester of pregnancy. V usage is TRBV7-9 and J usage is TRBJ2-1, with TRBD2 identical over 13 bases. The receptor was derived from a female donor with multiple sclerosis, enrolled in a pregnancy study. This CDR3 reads CASSPRTSGRRVFEQFF. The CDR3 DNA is TGTGCCAGCAGCCCCCGGACTAGCGGGAGACGTGTGTTTGAGCAGTTCTTC.